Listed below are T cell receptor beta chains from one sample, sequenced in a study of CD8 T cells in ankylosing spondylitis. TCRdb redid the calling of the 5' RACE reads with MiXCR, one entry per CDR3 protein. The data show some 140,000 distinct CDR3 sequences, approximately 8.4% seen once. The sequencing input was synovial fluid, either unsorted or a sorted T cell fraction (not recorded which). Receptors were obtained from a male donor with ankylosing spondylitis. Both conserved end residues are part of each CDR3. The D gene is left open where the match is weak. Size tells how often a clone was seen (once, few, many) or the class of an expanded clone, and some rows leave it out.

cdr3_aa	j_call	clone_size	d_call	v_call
CASGGNTGELFF	TRBJ2-2	many	-	TRBV6-1
CASSQQAPGFSNQPQHF	TRBJ1-5	few	-	TRBV18
CASSEQGPHTDTQYF	TRBJ2-3	many	-	TRBV2
CASSLAQSGDTQYF	TRBJ2-3	-	-	TRBV7-6
CAPPSHYEQYF	TRBJ2-7	many	-	TRBV10-1
CASSVTGLDYGYTF	TRBJ1-2	many	-	TRBV5-1
CASSLRDRLTEAFF	TRBJ1-1	many	-	TRBV7-2
CSVEGLGYYYEGVQFF	TRBJ2-1	many	-	TRBV29-1
CSASAGYNYGYTF	TRBJ1-2	few	-	TRBV20-1
CASSQRTSGSSYEQYF	TRBJ2-7	many	TRBD2	TRBV4-2
CSAGRENEQFF	TRBJ2-1	few	-	TRBV20-1
CASSVDPTDTQYF	TRBJ2-3	many	-	TRBV9
CAISGRTNSGNTIYF	TRBJ1-3	many	-	TRBV10-3
CACCQEFTCGTYYYEQYF	TRBJ2-7	-	-	TRBV3-1
CASSQGTGGDEQYF	TRBJ2-7	many	TRBD1	TRBV18
CASSQVAKTQYF	TRBJ2-5	-	-	TRBV3-1
CASAATLNTEAFF	TRBJ1-1	many	-	TRBV12-3/TRBV12-4
CASSLTIAFGQGYNEQFF	TRBJ2-1	-	TRBD1	TRBV11-1
CSATGDRGWADTQYF	TRBJ2-3	many	TRBD1	TRBV20-1
CASSPHTSREGVDQETQYF	TRBJ2-5	-	TRBD2	TRBV3-1
CASSLAPTGVSRINEQFF	TRBJ2-1	many	-	TRBV7-2
CASSTSANYEQYF	TRBJ2-7	few	TRBD2	TRBV12-3/TRBV12-4
CASSQEGDRGEQYF	TRBJ2-7	many	TRBD1	TRBV4-1
CASSLRGIAGGFDTQYF	TRBJ2-3	-	TRBD2	TRBV7-2
CASSPSLAVAYEQYF	TRBJ2-7	-	TRBD2	TRBV18
CASSQDRDSYNEQFF	TRBJ2-1	many	-	TRBV4-3
CASSWAGLNTEAFF	TRBJ1-1	many	-	TRBV5-1
CASSPMEGNGYTF	TRBJ1-2	few	-	TRBV18
CASVSSGANVLTF	TRBJ2-6	-	-	TRBV3-1
CASSLVEVGNSPLHF	TRBJ1-6	many	-	TRBV5-1
CASSLDRASGRYTGELFF	TRBJ2-2	many	TRBD2	TRBV11-2